The rows below give T cell receptor beta chains drawn from one sample of a study of blood T cell repertoires in COVID-19. TCRdb's table, derived via immunoSEQ multiplex PCR, lists solely in-frame clones and lacks some. The sample includes hundreds of thousands of clones, 70% to 90% of them seen just once. Sample: peripheral blood. These receptors were taken from a woman in her seventies with COVID-19, enrolled during active disease. Each CDR3 is given with its conserved first and last residue. The order of the fields is J gene, D gene, V gene, clone size, CDR3 protein, CDR3 DNA. A D gene is named only where the DNA matches it firmly. The size field is filled for only some rows; it gives once, few, many or a size class.

>TRBJ1-3|.|TRBV6-1|.
CASSGDSPGSGNTIYF
TGTGCCAGCAGTGGAGACAGTCCTGGCTCTGGAAACACCATATATTTT
>TRBJ2-1|TRBD1|TRBV11-2|.
CASSPRDREIGEQFF
TGTGCCAGCAGCCCGCGGGACAGGGAAATCGGCGAGCAGTTCTTC
>TRBJ1-2|.|TRBV4-1|.
CASSQGSGFGYTF
TGCGCCAGCAGCCAAGGATCCGGTTTTGGCTACACCTTC
>TRBJ2-4|TRBD1|TRBV5-1|.
CASSLEGDRGDIQYF
TGCGCCAGCAGCTTGGAAGGGGACAGGGGAGACATTCAGTACTTC
>TRBJ1-3|.|TRBV6-6|.
CASYGQISGNTIYF
TGTGCCAGCTACGGACAGATCTCTGGAAACACCATATATTTT
>TRBJ2-3|TRBD2|TRBV4-3|.
CASSPRMELAGLTDTQYF
TGCGCCAGCAGCCCCCGAATGGAACTAGCGGGGCTCACAGATACGCAGTATTTT
>TRBJ2-7|.|TRBV5-6|once
CASSAGTSSAYEQYF
TGTGCCAGCAGTGCCGGGACATCGTCAGCCTACGAGCAGTACTTC
>TRBJ2-7|TRBD1|TRBV27|.
CASSLSRGTYEQYF
TGTGCCAGCAGTTTGTCCAGGGGGACCTACGAGCAGTACTTC
>TRBJ2-7|.|TRBV27|.
CASSLLPGSYEQYF
TGTGCCAGCAGTTTACTTCCAGGGTCCTACGAGCAGTACTTC
>TRBJ2-2|.|TRBV19|.
CASNQGGELFF
TGTGCCAGTAACCAGGGCGGGGAGCTGTTTTTT
>TRBJ2-1|.|TRBV28|.
CASSLGGQDSSYNEQFF
TGTGCCAGCAGTTTGGGAGGACAGGACAGCTCCTACAATGAGCAGTTCTTC
>TRBJ2-5|TRBD2|TRBV5-4|.
CASSPGLAGGQETQYF
TGTGCCAGCAGCCCCGGACTAGCGGGGGGGCAAGAGACCCAGTACTTC
>TRBJ2-7|TRBD2|TRBV27|.
CASSTITSGGYEQYF
TGTGCCAGCAGTACCATTACTAGCGGGGGGTACGAGCAGTACTTC
>TRBJ2-7|TRBD1|TRBV20-1|.
CSASGDRKSYEQYF
TGCAGTGCTAGTGGGGACAGGAAATCCTACGAGCAGTACTTC
>TRBJ1-1|.|TRBV27|.
CASSFGAGVKAFF
TGTGCCAGCAGTTTTGGGGCAGGGGTGAAGGCTTTCTTT
>TRBJ1-2|.|TRBV5-1|.
CASREQLAAYGYTF
TGCGCCAGCAGGGAACAATTAGCGGCTTATGGCTACACCTTC
>TRBJ1-2|TRBD1|TRBV9|.
CASSLSGTAYGYTF
TGTGCCAGCAGCCTTTCCGGGACAGCCTATGGCTACACCTTC
>TRBJ2-3|TRBD1|TRBV5-1|.
CASRFGTGGDTQYF
TGCGCCAGCAGGTTTGGGACAGGGGGGGATACGCAGTATTTT
>TRBJ1-1|TRBD1|TRBV5-4|once
CASIPGQGDGTEAFF
TGTGCCAGCATACCTGGACAGGGCGATGGGACTGAAGCTTTCTTT
>TRBJ1-2|.|TRBV5-1|.
CASSFESNYGYTF
TGCGCCAGCAGCTTTGAGAGTAACTATGGCTACACCTTC
>TRBJ1-1|.|TRBV21-1|few
CASSSPKRWAEAFF
TGTGCCAGCAGCTCCCCAAAGCGTTGGGCTGAAGCTTTCTTT
>TRBJ1-1|.|TRBV7-9|few
CASSLVSLEGETEAFF
TGTGCCAGCAGCTTAGTGAGTTTAGAGGGGGAGACTGAAGCTTTCTTT
>TRBJ2-7|TRBD2|TRBV5-1|.
CASSPGTSLYEQYF
TGCGCCAGCAGCCCCGGGACTAGCTTGTACGAGCAGTACTTC
>TRBJ2-7|.|TRBV18|once
CASSPPSAGTYEQYF
TGTGCCAGCTCACCACCTTCGGCGGGGACCTACGAGCAGTACTTC
>TRBJ1-6|TRBD1|TRBV3-1/TRBV3-2|.
CASSKGQGLNNSPLHF
TGTGCCAGCAGCAAGGGACAGGGACTAAATAATTCACCCCTCCACTTT
>TRBJ1-1|.|TRBV5-1|few
CASSLQEAGTEAFF
TGCGCCAGCAGCTTACAGGAAGCCGGAACTGAAGCTTTCTTT
>TRBJ1-1|.|TRBV11-3|.
CASSSDSREAFF
TGTGCCAGCAGCTCGGACAGTCGGGAAGCTTTCTTT
>TRBJ1-4|.|TRBV2|.
CASSEGGGRGLGKLFF
TGTGCCAGCAGTGAAGGCGGAGGGAGAGGCTTAGGAAAACTGTTTTTT
>TRBJ1-1|.|TRBV28|once
CASSFPGEGFTEAFF
TGTGCCAGCAGTTTCCCCGGGGAGGGGTTCACTGAAGCTTTCTTT
>TRBJ2-3|TRBD1|TRBV14|.
CASASFPGTADTQYF
TGTGCCAGCGCCTCGTTCCCCGGGACAGCAGATACGCAGTATTTT
>TRBJ2-3|TRBD2|TRBV5-5|.
CASSLGAGLAGGQDTQYF
TGTGCCAGCAGCTTGGGCGCGGGACTAGCGGGGGGGCAAGATACGCAGTATTTT
>TRBJ2-7|.|TRBV7-8|.
CASSSPSSPPYEQYF
TGTGCCAGCAGCTCCCCTTCTAGCCCACCCTACGAGCAGTACTTC
>TRBJ1-1|.|TRBV27|few
CASSLKLFGTEAFF
TGTGCCAGCAGTCTCAAACTCTTCGGCACTGAAGCTTTCTTT
>TRBJ1-5|TRBD1|TRBV18|.
CASSPPDRAGQPQHF
TGTGCCAGCTCACCCCCGGACAGGGCAGGGCAGCCCCAGCATTTT
>TRBJ1-5|.|TRBV5-6|.
CASSFEGRQPQHF
TGTGCCAGCAGCTTTGAGGGTAGGCAGCCCCAGCATTTT
>TRBJ2-7|.|TRBV11-2|.
CASSLVKRIYEQYF
TGTGCCAGCAGCTTAGTGAAGAGAATCTACGAGCAGTACTTC
>TRBJ1-2|.|TRBV6-4|.
CAREARPNYGYTF
TGTGCCAGAGAGGCCAGACCTAACTATGGCTACACCTTC
>TRBJ2-2|.|TRBV6-2/TRBV6-3|.
CASSYRDSGLNTGELFF
TGTGCCAGCAGTTACCGGGATAGCGGCTTGAACACCGGGGAGCTGTTTTTT
>TRBJ2-2|TRBD2|TRBV27|.
CAPRRGGDAGELFF
TGTGCCCCACGGCGCGGGGGGGACGCCGGGGAGCTGTTTTTT
>TRBJ2-3|.|TRBV12-5|.
CASGFGRNTDTQYF
TGTGCTAGTGGTTTCGGCAGGAACACAGATACGCAGTATTTT
>TRBJ1-6|.|TRBV10-3|.
CAISESDEGPLLHF
TGTGCCATCAGTGAGTCCGATGAGGGTCCACTCCTCCACTTT
>TRBJ1-2|TRBD1|TRBV29-1|.
CSVSGQGANYGYTF
TGCAGCGTTAGCGGACAGGGGGCAAATTATGGCTACACCTTC
>TRBJ1-2|TRBD1|TRBV7-9|.
CASSSRQGEWAGYTF
TGTGCCAGCAGCTCCCGACAGGGGGAATGGGCTGGCTACACCTTC
>TRBJ1-5|TRBD1|TRBV5-6|.
CASSAVQGAGSNQPQHF
TGTGCCAGCAGCGCCGTACAGGGGGCAGGTAGCAATCAGCCCCAGCATTTT
>TRBJ1-5|.|TRBV5-6|.
CASSPTGTQPQHF
TGTGCCAGCAGCCCCACAGGGACTCAGCCCCAGCATTTT
>TRBJ1-3|.|TRBV30|.
CACQGQGRNTIYF
TGTGCCTGCCAGGGTCAGGGAAGAAACACCATATATTTT
>TRBJ2-7|TRBD2|TRBV28|.
CASSLSGTSGLSYEQYF
TGTGCCAGCAGTTTATCCGGGACTAGCGGCCTCTCCTACGAGCAGTACTTC
>TRBJ2-1|TRBD2|TRBV7-2|.
CASSFGLVIGEQFF
TGTGCCAGCAGCTTCGGACTAGTAATAGGTGAGCAGTTCTTC
>TRBJ1-2|TRBD1|TRBV5-4|.
CASSLGGQGNYGYTF
TGTGCCAGCAGCTTAGGAGGACAGGGGAATTATGGCTACACCTTC
>TRBJ1-2|TRBD1|TRBV5-6|.
CASSPPGQGARNGYTF
TGTGCCAGCAGCCCCCCGGGACAGGGGGCAAGGAATGGCTACACCTTC
>TRBJ1-2|.|TRBV18|.
CASSQEAGYTF
TGTGCCAGCTCACAGGAGGCCGGCTACACCTTC
>TRBJ1-6|TRBD1|TRBV19|once
CASSPPGQLNSPLHF
TGTGCCAGTAGCCCCCCGGGACAGTTAAATTCACCCCTCCACTTT
>TRBJ1-5|.|TRBV5-1|.
CASRRGNQPQHF
TGCGCCAGCAGGCGGGGCAATCAGCCCCAGCATTTT